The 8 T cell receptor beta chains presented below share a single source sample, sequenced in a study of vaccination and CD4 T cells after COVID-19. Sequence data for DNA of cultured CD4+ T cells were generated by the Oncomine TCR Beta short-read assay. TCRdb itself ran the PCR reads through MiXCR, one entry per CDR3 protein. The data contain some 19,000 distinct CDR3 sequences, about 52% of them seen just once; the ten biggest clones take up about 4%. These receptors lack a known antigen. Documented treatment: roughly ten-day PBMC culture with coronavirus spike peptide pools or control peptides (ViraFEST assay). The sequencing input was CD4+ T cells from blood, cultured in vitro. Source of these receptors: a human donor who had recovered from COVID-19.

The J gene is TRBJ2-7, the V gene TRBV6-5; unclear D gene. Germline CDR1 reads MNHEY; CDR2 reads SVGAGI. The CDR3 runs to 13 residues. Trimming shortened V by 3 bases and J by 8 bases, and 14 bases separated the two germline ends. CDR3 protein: CASSYGLGRQQYF. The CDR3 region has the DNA TGTGCCAGCAGTTATGGGCTGGGAAGACAGCAGTACTTC.

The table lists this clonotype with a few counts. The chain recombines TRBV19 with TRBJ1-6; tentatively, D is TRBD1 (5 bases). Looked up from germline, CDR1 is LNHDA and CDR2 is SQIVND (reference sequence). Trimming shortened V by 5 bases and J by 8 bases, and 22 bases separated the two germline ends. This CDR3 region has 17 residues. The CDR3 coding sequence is TGTGCCAGTAGTCCAGTGGCCCTTGGGACGGGGGATTCACCCCTCCACTTT. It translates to CASSPVALGTGDSPLHF. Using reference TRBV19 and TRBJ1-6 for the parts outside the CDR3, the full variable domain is DGGITQSPKYLFRKEGQNVTLSCEQNLNHDAMYWYRQDPGQGLRLIYYSQIVNDFQKGDIAEGYSVSREKKESFPLTVTSAQKNPTAFYLCASSPVALGTGDSPLHFGNGTRLTVT.

The CDR3 DNA reads TGTGCCAGCAGCTTTAGCGGGAGCGGTGAGCAGTACTTC. It codes for CASSFSGSGEQYF. The chain employs TRBV11-2 and TRBJ2-7; 9 nucleotides agree with TRBD2. The germline V gene encodes CDR1 SGHAT and CDR2 FQNNGV. The CDR3 is made up of 13 amino acids. Trimming removed 3 bases from V and 7 bases from J; junction bases left unmatched: 4.

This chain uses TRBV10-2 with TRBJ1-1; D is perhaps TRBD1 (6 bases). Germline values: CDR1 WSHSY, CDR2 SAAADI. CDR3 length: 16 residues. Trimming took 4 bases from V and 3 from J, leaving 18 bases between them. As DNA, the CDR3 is TGCGCCAGCAGTGCGGGACAATACATGAAGTACACTGAAGCTTTCTTT. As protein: CASSAGQYMKYTEAFF.

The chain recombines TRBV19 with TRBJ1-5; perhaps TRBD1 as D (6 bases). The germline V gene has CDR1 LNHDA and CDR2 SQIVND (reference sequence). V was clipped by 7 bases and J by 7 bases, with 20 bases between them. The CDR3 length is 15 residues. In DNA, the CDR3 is TGTGCCAGTACCGATAGCGGGGGCGCGCGGCAGCCCCAGCATTTT. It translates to CASTDSGGARQPQHF.

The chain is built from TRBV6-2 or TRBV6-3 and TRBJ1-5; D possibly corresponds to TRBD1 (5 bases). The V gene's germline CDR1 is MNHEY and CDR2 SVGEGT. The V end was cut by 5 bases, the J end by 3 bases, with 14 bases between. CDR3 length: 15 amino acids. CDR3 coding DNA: TGTGCCAGCAGTCCCAGTAGGGGCCTCAATCAGCCCCAGCATTTT. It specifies CASSPSRGLNQPQHF.

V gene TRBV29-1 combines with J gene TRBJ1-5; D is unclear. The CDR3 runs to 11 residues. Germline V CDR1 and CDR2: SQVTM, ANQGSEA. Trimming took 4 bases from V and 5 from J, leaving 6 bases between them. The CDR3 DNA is TGCAGCGTTGGGTACGATCAGCCCCAGCATTTT. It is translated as CSVGYDQPQHF.

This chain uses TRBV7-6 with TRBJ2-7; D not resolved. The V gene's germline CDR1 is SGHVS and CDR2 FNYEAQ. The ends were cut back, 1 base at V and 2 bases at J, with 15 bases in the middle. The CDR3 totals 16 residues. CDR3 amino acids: CASSLVSGAGTYEQYF. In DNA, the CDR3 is TGTGCCAGCAGCTTAGTGTCTGGTGCAGGAACCTACGAGCAGTACTTC. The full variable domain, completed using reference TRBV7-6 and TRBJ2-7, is GAGVSQSPRYKVTKRGQDVALRCDPISGHVSLYWYRQALGQGPEFLTYFNYEAQQDKSGLPNDRFSAERPEGSISTLTIQRTEQRDSAMYRCASSLVSGAGTYEQYFGPGTRLTVT.